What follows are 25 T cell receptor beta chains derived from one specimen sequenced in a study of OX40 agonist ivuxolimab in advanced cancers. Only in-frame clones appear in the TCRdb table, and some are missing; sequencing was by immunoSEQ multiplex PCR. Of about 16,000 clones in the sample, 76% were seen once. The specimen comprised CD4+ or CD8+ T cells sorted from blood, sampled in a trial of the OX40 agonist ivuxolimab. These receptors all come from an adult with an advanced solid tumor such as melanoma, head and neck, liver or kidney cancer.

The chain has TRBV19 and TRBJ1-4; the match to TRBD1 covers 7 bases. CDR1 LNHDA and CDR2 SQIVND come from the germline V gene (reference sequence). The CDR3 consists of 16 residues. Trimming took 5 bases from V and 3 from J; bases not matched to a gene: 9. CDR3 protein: CASSPSDRVANEKLFF. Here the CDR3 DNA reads TGTGCCAGTAGTCCCAGCGACAGGGTGGCTAATGAAAAACTGTTTTTT.

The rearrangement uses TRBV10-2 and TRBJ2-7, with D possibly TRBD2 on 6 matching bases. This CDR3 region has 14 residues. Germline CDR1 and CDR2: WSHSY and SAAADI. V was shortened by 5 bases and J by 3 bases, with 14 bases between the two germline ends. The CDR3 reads CASSSWSSGYEQYF. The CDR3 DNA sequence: TGCGCCAGCAGTTCGTGGAGTAGCGGCTACGAGCAGTACTTC.

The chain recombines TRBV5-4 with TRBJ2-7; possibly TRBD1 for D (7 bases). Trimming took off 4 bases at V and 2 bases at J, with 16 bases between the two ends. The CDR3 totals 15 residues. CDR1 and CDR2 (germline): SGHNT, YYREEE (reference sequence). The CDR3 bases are TGTGCCAGCAGCATTATGACAGGGACTCCCTACGAGCAGTACTTC. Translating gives CASSIMTGTPYEQYF.

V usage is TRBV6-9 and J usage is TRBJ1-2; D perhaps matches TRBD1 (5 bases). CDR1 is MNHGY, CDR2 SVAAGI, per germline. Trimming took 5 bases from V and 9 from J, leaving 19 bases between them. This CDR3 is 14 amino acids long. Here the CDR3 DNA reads TGTGCCAGCAGTCCAGGGACCCCCCGGGATAGCTACACCTTC. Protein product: CASSPGTPRDSYTF.

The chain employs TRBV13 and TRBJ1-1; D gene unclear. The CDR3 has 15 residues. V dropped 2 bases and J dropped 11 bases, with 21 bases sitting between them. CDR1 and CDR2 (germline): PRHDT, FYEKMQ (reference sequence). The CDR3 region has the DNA TGTGCCAGCAGCTTAAGTTCAGGAGCCAATTTGGATGCTTTCTTT. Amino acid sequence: CASSLSSGANLDAFF.

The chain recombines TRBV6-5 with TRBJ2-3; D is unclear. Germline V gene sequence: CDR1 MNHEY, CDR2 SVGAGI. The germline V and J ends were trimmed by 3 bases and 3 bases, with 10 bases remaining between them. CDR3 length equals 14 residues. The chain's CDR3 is CASSYFVGTDTQYF. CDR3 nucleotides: TGTGCCAGCAGTTATTTTGTCGGAACAGATACGCAGTATTTT.

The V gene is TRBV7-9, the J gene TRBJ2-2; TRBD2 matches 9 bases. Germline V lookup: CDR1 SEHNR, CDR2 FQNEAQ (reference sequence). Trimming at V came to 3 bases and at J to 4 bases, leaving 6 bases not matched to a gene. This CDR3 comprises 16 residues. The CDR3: CASSFGGGAVTGELFF. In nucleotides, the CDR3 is TGTGCCAGCAGCTTTGGCGGGGGGGCCGTCACCGGGGAGCTGTTTTTT.

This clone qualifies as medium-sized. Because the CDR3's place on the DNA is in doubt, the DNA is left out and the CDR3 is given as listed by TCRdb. The CDR3 here is CASSSSAGTGELFF. The V and J genes are TRBV6-6 and TRBJ2-2. The CDR3 is 14 amino acids long, termini counted. Germline CDR1 and CDR2: MNHNY and SVGAGI (reference sequence).

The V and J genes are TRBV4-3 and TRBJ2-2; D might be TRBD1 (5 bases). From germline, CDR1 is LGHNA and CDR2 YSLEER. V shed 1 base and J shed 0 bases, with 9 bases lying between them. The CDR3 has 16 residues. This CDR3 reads CASSQVLGPNTGELFF. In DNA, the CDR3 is TGCGCCAGCAGCCAAGTACTGGGGCCGAACACCGGGGAGCTGTTTTTT.

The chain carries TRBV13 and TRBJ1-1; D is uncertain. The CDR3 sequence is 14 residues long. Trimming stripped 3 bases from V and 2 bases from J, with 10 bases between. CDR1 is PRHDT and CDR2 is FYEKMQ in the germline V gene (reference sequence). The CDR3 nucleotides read TGTGCCAGCAGCTTGGCACGGACCAACACTGAAGCTTTCTTT. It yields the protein CASSLARTNTEAFF. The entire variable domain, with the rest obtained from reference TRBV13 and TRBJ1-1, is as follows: AAGVIQSPRHLIKEKRETATLKCYPIPRHDTVYWYQQGPGQDPQFLISFYEKMQSDKGSIPDRFSAQQFSDYHSELNMSSLELGDSALYFCASSLARTNTEAFFGQGTRLTVV.

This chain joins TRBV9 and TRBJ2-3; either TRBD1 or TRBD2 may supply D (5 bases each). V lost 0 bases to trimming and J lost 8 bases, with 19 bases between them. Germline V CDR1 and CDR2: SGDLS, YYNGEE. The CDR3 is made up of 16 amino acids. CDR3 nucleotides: TGTGCCAGCAGCGTAGCTTGGGGGTCTACCCGTGGTACGCAGTATTTT. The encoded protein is CASSVAWGSTRGTQYF. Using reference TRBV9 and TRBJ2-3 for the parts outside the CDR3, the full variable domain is DSGVTQTPKHLITATGQRVTLRCSPRSGDLSVYWYQQSLDQGLQFLIQYYNGEERAKGNILERFSAQQFPDLHSELNLSSLELGDSALYFCASSVAWGSTRGTQYFGPGTRLTVL.

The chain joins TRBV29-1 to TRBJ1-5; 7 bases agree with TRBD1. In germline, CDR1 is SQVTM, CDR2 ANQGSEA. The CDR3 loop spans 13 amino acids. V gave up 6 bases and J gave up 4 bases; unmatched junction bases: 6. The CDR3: CSVAWDSNQPQHF. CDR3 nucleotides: TGCAGCGTGGCTTGGGACAGTAATCAGCCCCAGCATTTT.

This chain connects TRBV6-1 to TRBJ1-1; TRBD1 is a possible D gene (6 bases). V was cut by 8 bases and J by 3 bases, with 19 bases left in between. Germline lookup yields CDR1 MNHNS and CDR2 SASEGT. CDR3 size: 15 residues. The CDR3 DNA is TGTGCCAGCGTGAGGTTGAGGGGGGGGGACACTGAAGCTTTCTTT. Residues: CASVRLRGGDTEAFF.

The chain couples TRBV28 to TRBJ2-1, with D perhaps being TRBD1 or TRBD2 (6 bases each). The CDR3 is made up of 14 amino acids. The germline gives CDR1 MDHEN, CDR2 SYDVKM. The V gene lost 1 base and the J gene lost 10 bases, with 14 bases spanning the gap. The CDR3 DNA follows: TGTGCCAGCAGTTTATCCGGAGGGGGTCAGGAGCAGTTCTTC. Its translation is CASSLSGGGQEQFF.

The chain's CDR3 is CASSEPVGSWNTEAFF. CDR3 DNA sequence: TGTGCCAGCAGCGAACCCGTAGGGTCTTGGAACACTGAAGCTTTCTTT. This chain links TRBV7-6 with TRBJ1-1; D gene unclear. Germline V CDR1 and CDR2: SGHVS, FNYEAQ. The ends were cut back, 5 bases at V and 1 base at J, with 17 bases in the middle. This CDR3 has 16 amino acids.

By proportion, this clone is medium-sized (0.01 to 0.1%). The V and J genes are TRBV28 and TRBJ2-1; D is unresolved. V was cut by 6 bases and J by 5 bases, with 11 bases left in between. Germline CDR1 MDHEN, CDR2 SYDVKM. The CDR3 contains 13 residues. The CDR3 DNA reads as TGTGCCAGCAGACCCGAGGTGCACAATGAGCAGTTCTTC. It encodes CASRPEVHNEQFF. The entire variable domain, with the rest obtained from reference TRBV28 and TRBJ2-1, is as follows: DVKVTQSSRYLVKRTGEKVFLECVQDMDHENMFWYRQDPGLGLRLIYFSYDVKMKEKGDIPEGYSVSREKKERFSLILESASTNQTSMYLCASRPEVHNEQFFGPGTRLTVL.

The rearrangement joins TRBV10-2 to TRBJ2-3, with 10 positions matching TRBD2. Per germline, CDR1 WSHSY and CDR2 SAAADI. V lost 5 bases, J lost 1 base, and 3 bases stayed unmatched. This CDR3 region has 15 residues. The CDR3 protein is CASSRLAGGTDTQYF. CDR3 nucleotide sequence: TGCGCCAGCAGTAGGCTAGCGGGGGGCACAGATACGCAGTATTTT.

The CDR3 bases are TGTGCCAGCAGTTTACAGGGCGATCAGCCCCAGCATTTT. This translates into CASSLQGDQPQHF. The gene calls are TRBV28 and TRBJ1-5; D might be TRBD1 (5 bases). Trimming took 2 bases from V and 5 from J, leaving 7 bases between them. The germline V gene encodes CDR1 MDHEN and CDR2 SYDVKM. The CDR3 covers 13 residues.

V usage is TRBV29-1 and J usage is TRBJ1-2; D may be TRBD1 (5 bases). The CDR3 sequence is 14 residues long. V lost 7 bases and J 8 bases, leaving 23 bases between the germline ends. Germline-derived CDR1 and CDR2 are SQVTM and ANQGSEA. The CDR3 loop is CSGSGGDVVEGYTF. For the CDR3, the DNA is TGCAGCGGTTCGGGAGGGGATGTGGTAGAAGGCTACACCTTC.

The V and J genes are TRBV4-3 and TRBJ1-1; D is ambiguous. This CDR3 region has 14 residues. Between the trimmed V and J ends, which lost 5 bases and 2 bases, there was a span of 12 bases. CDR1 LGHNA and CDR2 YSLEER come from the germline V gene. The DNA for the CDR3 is TGCGCCAGCAGCTTGCCCTATGATAACACTGAAGCTTTCTTT. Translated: CASSLPYDNTEAFF.

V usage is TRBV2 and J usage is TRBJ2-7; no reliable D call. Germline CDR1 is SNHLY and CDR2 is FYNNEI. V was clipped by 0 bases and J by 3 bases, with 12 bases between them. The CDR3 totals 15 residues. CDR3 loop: CASSEASSASYEQYF. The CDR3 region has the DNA TGTGCCAGCAGTGAAGCTAGCTCAGCAAGCTACGAGCAGTACTTC. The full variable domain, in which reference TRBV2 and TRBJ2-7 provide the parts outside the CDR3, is EPEVTQTPSHQVTQMGQEVILRCVPISNHLYFYWYRQILGQKVEFLVSFYNNEISEKSEIFDDQFSVERPDGSNFTLKIRSTKLEDSAMYFCASSEASSASYEQYFGPGTRLTVT.

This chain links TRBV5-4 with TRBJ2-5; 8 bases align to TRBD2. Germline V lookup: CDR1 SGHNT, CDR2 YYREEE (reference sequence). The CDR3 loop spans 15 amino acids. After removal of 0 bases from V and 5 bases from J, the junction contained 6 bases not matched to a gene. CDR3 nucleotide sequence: TGTGCCAGCAGCTTGGCCGGGAGGGCCGAGGAGACCCAGTACTTC. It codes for CASSLAGRAEETQYF.

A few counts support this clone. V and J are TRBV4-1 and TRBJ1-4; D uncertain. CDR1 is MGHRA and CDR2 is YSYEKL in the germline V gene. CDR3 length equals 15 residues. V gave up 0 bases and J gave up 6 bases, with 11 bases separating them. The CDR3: CASSQDRGVDEKLFF. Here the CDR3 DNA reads TGCGCCAGCAGCCAAGATCGAGGCGTCGATGAAAAACTGTTTTTT.

DNA of the CDR3: TGCGCCAGCAGCCAAGATGGGCAGGGGGCAGGAGGGCGGGAGCTGTTTTTT. It translates to CASSQDGQGAGGRELFF. The rearrangement joins TRBV4-3 to TRBJ2-2; 8 nucleotides agree with TRBD1. This CDR3 is 17 amino acids long. The trim removed 0 bases at V and 9 bases at J, leaving 12 bases unmatched. CDR1 LGHNA and CDR2 YSLEER come from the germline V gene.

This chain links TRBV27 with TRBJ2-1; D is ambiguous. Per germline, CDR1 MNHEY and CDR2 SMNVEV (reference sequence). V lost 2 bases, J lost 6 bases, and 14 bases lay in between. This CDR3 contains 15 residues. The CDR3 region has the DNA TGTGCCAGCAGTTTAAGGCAGGTCCGGGCCAATGAGCAGTTCTTC. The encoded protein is CASSLRQVRANEQFF.